These 13 T cell receptor beta chains originate from one sample sequenced in a study of shared clonotypes between healthy human individuals. Assay used: immunoSEQ multiplex PCR; TCRdb lists only in-frame clones, some missing. Among around 2.3 million clones listed, around 95% were seen once. The specimen sequenced was naive CD4+ T cells sorted from blood. Subset noted: CD45RA+ positively selected. Source of these receptors: a man between 18 and 35 years old in good health.

The chain links TRBV11-2 to TRBJ1-1; 10 bases fit TRBD1. The germline V gene has CDR1 SGHAT and CDR2 FQNNGV. The CDR3 contains 15 residues. V shed 7 bases, J shed 4 bases, and the junction held 9 bases outside the gene matches. CDR3 in amino acids: CASTRQGAVGTEAFF. CDR3 nucleotides: TGTGCCAGCACCAGACAGGGGGCGGTGGGCACTGAAGCTTTCTTT.

Of note for this clone: Different DNA sequences within this sample yield the same CDR3. The rearrangement joins TRBV6-6 to TRBJ1-4; the D gene is possibly TRBD1 (5 bases). This CDR3 spans 14 amino acids. Trimming took off 2 bases at V and 5 bases at J, with 9 bases between the two ends. The germline V gene encodes CDR1 MNHNY and CDR2 SVGAGI (reference sequence). As DNA, the CDR3 is TGTGCCAGCAGTTACGGGACGGGAAATGAAAAACTGTTTTTT. Its translation is CASSYGTGNEKLFF.

This clone was recorded once. The V and J genes are TRBV10-3 and TRBJ2-1; D not resolved. The CDR3 sequence is 11 residues long. V lost 3 bases, J lost 8 bases, and 5 bases lay in between. CDR1 is ENHRY and CDR2 is SYGVKD in the germline V gene. CDR3 bases: TGTGCCATCAGTGACAGCCATGAGCAGTTCTTC. It codes for CAISDSHEQFF.

The rearrangement links TRBV7-6 to TRBJ2-2; 8 bases are a match to TRBD1. V was pared by 5 bases and J by 0 bases, with 8 bases of the junction left unmatched. The germline V gene has CDR1 SGHVS and CDR2 FNYEAQ. This CDR3 contains 17 residues. The CDR3 spells CASSNWDRPANTGELFF. The DNA of the CDR3 is TGTGCCAGCAGCAACTGGGACAGGCCAGCGAACACCGGGGAGCTGTTTTTT.

The CDR3 loop is CASKKAAADTQYF. The CDR3 DNA follows: TGTGCCAGCAAAAAAGCGGCCGCAGATACGCAGTATTTT. The V call is TRBV6-5, the J call TRBJ2-3; TRBD2 might be the D (5 bases). Germline CDR1 and CDR2: MNHEY and SVGAGI. The CDR3 sequence is 13 residues long. V was shortened by 7 bases and J by 4 bases, with 12 bases between the two germline ends.

The chain employs TRBV18 and TRBJ2-5; 8 bases match TRBD1. This CDR3 has 16 amino acids. The V segment lost 6 bases and the J segment 4 bases; nucleotides outside the gene matches: 13. The V gene's germline CDR1 is KGHSH and CDR2 LQKENI. CDR3 coding DNA: TGTGCCAGCTCCCTCACAGGGGGAGTGGGAGGAGAGACCCAGTACTTC. As protein: CASSLTGGVGGETQYF.

A remark on this clone: The identical CDR3 is also encoded by other nucleotide sequences in the sample. The rearrangement links TRBV7-6 to TRBJ2-5, with no clear D. Germline V gene data show CDR1 as SGHVS and CDR2 as FNYEAQ. This CDR3 spans 13 amino acids. V dropped 0 bases and J dropped 4 bases, with 6 bases sitting between them. The CDR3 spells CASSLAGSETQYF. The DNA of the CDR3 is TGTGCCAGCAGCTTAGCTGGGTCAGAGACCCAGTACTTC.

The rearrangement links TRBV10-1 to TRBJ1-1; D gene uncertain. The germline V and J ends were trimmed by 3 bases and 9 bases, with 11 bases remaining between them. CDR1 WNHNN and CDR2 SYGVQD come from the germline V gene (reference sequence). This CDR3 is 12 amino acids long. The CDR3 DNA reads TGCGCCAGCAGTGACAACTTGGGTCAAGCTTTCTTT. Translation: CASSDNLGQAFF.

This clone has only a few counts. V is TRBV6-1 and J is TRBJ1-1, with D perhaps TRBD1 (6 bases). Germline V lookup: CDR1 MNHNS, CDR2 SASEGT. CDR3 length: 13 amino acids. With 5 bases removed from V and 4 bases from J, the gap between germline ends came to 11 bases. As DNA, the CDR3 is TGTGCCAGCAGTATACAGGGAGGCACTGAAGCTTTCTTT. This gives the protein CASSIQGGTEAFF.

The count of this clone is one. The CDR3 DNA follows: TGTGCCAGCAGCTTAAATGGGGGGCCGACTATTGAGGGCTACACCTTC. The encoded protein is CASSLNGGPTIEGYTF. The V call is TRBV11-2, the J call TRBJ1-2, with a possible D match to TRBD1 (6 bases). Between the trimmed V and J ends, which lost 2 bases and 8 bases, there was a span of 21 bases. The CDR3 consists of 16 residues. Looked up from germline, CDR1 is SGHAT and CDR2 is FQNNGV.

The genes are TRBV18 and TRBJ2-2; D not certain. Trimming shortened V by 2 bases and J by 0 bases, and 10 bases separated the two germline ends. This CDR3 spans 16 amino acids. Germline V gene sequence: CDR1 KGHSH, CDR2 LQKENI. This CDR3 is CASSPALLTNTGELFF. CDR3 DNA sequence: TGTGCCAGCTCACCAGCTCTCCTTACGAACACCGGGGAGCTGTTTTTT.

V usage is TRBV7-8 and J usage is TRBJ2-7; possibly TRBD2 for D (6 bases). CDR1 is SGHVS and CDR2 is FQNEAQ in the germline V gene. This CDR3 is built from 14 residues. Trimming shortened V by 0 bases and J by 2 bases, and 8 bases separated the two germline ends. CDR3 amino acids: CASSLAGTPYEQYF. The CDR3 DNA reads as TGTGCCAGCAGCTTAGCCGGGACTCCCTACGAGCAGTACTTC.

This clone appeared a few times. The V and J genes are TRBV18 and TRBJ1-5, with 7 bases identical to TRBD1. The CDR3 totals 15 residues. V was clipped by 5 bases and J by 0 bases; unmatched bases: 4. Germline CDR1 is KGHSH and CDR2 is LQKENI. CDR3: CASSATGASNQPQHF. CDR3 coding DNA: TGTGCCAGCTCAGCTACAGGGGCTAGCAATCAGCCCCAGCATTTT.